This TCR beta chain was found in a study of PD-1 blockade in classical Hodgkin lymphoma. Worth noting for this clone: A read error may produce the germline difference seen at one junction end.

With no exception, relapse followed autologous stem cell transplantation in all patients, and brentuximab vedotin exposure varied. Starting with thawed PBMCs, CD4+ T cells were purified by magnetic negative selection. Germline V CDR1 and CDR2: SSHAT, FNYEAQ (reference sequence). This CDR3 is built from 16 residues. Clones were sequenced by immunoSEQ multiplex PCR, and TCRdb holds only the in-frame ones, with some missing. The table includes just under 30,000 clones, approximately 85% detected once. The TCR was taken from a human donor with classical Hodgkin lymphoma. This rearrangement joins TRBV7-7 to TRBJ2-2, with TRBD2 matching over 14 bases. The input for sequencing was CD4+ T cells from blood, taken at baseline. This chain's CDR3 is CASSPGLAGVSGELFF. CDR3 nucleotide sequence: TGTGCTAGCAGCCCGGGACTAGCGGGAGTAAGCGGGGAGCTGTTTTTT.